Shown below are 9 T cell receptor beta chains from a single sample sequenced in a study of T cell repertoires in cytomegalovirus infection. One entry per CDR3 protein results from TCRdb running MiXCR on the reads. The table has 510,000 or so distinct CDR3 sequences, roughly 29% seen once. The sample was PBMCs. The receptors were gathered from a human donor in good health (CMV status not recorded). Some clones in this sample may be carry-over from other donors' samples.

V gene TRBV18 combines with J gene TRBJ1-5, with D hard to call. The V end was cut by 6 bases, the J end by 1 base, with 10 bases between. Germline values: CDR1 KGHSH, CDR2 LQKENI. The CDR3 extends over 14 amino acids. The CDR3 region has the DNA TGTGCCAGCTCCAAAATGGGCAGCAATCAGCCCCAGCATTTT. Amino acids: CASSKMGSNQPQHF.

CDR3 coding DNA: TGTGCCAGTAGTATAGTCCCAGGGGGCAATCAGCCCCAGCATTTT. It yields the protein CASSIVPGGNQPQHF. This chain links TRBV19 with TRBJ1-5, with a tentative D call TRBD1 (6 bases). The germline V gene encodes CDR1 LNHDA and CDR2 SQIVND (reference sequence). CDR3 length: 15 residues. The V and J ends lost 1 base and 2 bases respectively, with 9 bases between them.

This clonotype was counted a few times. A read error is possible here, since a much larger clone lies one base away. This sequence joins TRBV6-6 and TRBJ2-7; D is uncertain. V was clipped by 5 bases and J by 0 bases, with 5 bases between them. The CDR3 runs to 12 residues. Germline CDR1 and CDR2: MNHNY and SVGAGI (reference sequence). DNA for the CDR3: TGTGCCAGCAGTACCCCCTCCTACGAGCAGTACTTC. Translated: CASSTPSYEQYF.

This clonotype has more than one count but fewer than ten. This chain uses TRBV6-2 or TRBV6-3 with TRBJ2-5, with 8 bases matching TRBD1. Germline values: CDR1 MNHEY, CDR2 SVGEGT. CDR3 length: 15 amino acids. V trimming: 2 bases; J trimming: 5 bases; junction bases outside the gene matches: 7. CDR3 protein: CASSYILGQGETQYF. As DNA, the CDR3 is TGTGCCAGCAGTTACATTCTTGGACAGGGTGAGACCCAGTACTTC.

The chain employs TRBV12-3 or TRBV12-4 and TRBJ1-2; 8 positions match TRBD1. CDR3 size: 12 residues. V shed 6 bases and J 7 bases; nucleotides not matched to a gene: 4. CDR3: CASRTGGGGYTF. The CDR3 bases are TGTGCCAGCAGAACAGGGGGTGGTGGCTACACCTTC.

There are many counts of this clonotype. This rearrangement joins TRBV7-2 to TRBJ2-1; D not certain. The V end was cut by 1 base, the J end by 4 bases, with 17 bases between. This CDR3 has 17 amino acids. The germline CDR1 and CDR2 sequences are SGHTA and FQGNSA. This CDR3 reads CASSLVLGSSWYNEQFF. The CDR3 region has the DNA TGTGCCAGCAGCTTAGTATTAGGTAGCTCCTGGTACAATGAGCAGTTCTTC.

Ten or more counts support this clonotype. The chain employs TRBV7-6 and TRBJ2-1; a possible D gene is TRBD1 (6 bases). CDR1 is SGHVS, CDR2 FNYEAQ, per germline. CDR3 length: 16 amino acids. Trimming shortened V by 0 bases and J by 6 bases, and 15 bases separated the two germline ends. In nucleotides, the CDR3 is TGTGCCAGCAGCTTAGCGGTCTCCCAGGGGAGCAATGAGCAGTTCTTC. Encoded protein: CASSLAVSQGSNEQFF.

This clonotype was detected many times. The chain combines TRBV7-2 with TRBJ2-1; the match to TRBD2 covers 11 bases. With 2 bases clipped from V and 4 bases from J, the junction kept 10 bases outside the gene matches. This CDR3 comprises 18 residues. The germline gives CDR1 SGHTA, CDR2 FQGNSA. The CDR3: CASSLTLLAGGGYNEQFF. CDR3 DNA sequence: TGTGCCAGCAGCTTAACCCTGCTAGCGGGAGGCGGGTACAATGAGCAGTTCTTC. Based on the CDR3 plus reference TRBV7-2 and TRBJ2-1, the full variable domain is GAGVSQSPSNKVTEKGKDVELRCDPISGHTALYWYRQSLGQGLEFLIYFQGNSAPDKSGLPSDRFSAERTGGSVSTLTIQRTQQEDSAVYLCASSLTLLAGGGYNEQFFGPGTRLTVL.

Written as DNA, the CDR3 is TGTGCCAGCAGCTTAGGCGGGGGACGGTACGAGCAGTACGTC. This encodes CASSLGGGRYEQYV. The chain combines TRBV11-3 with TRBJ2-7; 7 bases align to TRBD2. The CDR3 runs to 14 residues. From germline, CDR1 is SGHNT and CDR2 YENEEA. V gave up 1 base and J gave up 4 bases; unmatched junction bases: 4.